The 16 T cell receptor beta chains in this list originate from one sample, sequenced in a study of blood T cells in healthy people across ages. Together with a sample-barcoded 5' primer, a J-beta primer mix was included in a second PCR lasting 7 to 11 cycles. TCRdb re-derived calls from the 5' RACE reads in MiXCR, one entry per CDR3 protein. Altogether around 900,000 distinct CDR3 sequences are present, 29% being singletons, with the ten largest covering around 15%. The source material was blood. The origin of the receptors is a woman aged 80 or older in good health.

Regarding this clonotype: A much bigger clone sits one base away, suggesting this may be a read error. This chain uses TRBV18 with TRBJ2-3; D remains ambiguous. Per germline, CDR1 KGHSH and CDR2 LQKENI. CDR3 length: 15 residues. The germline V and J ends were trimmed by 2 bases and 1 base, with 10 bases remaining between them. CDR3 in DNA: TGTGCCAGCTCACCAGCGACAACTCGCACAGATACGCAGTATTTT. The encoded protein is CASSPATTRTDTQYF.

This clonotype occurred many times. V usage is TRBV30 and J usage is TRBJ1-2, with D unresolved. This CDR3 region has 14 residues. Trimming cost V 5 bases and J 3 bases, with 16 bases left between them. Germline assignment: CDR1 GTSNPN and CDR2 SVGIG (reference sequence). The CDR3 DNA follows: TGTGCCTGGCTAAGGACGGAGCCTTACTATGGCTACACCTTC. Translated, it gives CAWLRTEPYYGYTF. The whole variable domain, remainder taken from reference TRBV30 and TRBJ1-2, is SQTIHQWPATLVQPVGSPLSLECTVEGTSNPNLYWYRQAAGRGLQLLFYSVGIGQISSEVPQNLSASRPQDRQFILSSKKLLLSDSGFYLCAWLRTEPYYGYTFGSGTRLTVV.

This clonotype was recorded many times. The chain has TRBV6-2 or TRBV6-3 and TRBJ2-6; D not certain. The CDR3 length is 16 residues. Trimming took off 2 bases at V and 0 bases at J, with 8 bases between the two ends. The germline gives CDR1 MNHEY, CDR2 SVGEGT. CDR3 sequence reads: CASSYVDNSGANVLTF. The DNA of the CDR3 is TGTGCCAGCAGTTACGTTGACAACTCTGGGGCCAACGTCCTGACTTTC.

This clonotype was seen repeatedly, ten times or more. The genes are TRBV9 and TRBJ2-3, with 7 bases fitting TRBD1. V was clipped by 4 bases and J by 3 bases; unmatched bases: 8. Germline V gene data show CDR1 as SGDLS and CDR2 as YYNGEE. The CDR3 covers 15 residues. The CDR3 nucleotides read TGTGCCAGCAGCATTCGACAGGGAGAAACAGATACGCAGTATTTT. Translation gives CASSIRQGETDTQYF.

At least ten counts were recorded for this clonotype. This rearrangement joins TRBV7-2 to TRBJ1-4; no reliable D call. This CDR3 region has 13 residues. Germline V gene lookup returns CDR1 SGHTA and CDR2 FQGNSA. V was cut by 2 bases and J by 8 bases, with 9 bases left in between. The DNA for the CDR3 is TGTGCCAGCAGCTTATATGGTAACGAAAAACTGTTTTTT. Its translation is CASSLYGNEKLFF.

This clonotype was counted a few times. The chain joins TRBV2 to TRBJ1-2; maybe TRBD1 (6 bases). V was cut by 8 bases and J by 5 bases, with 15 bases left in between. CDR1 SNHLY and CDR2 FYNNEI come from the germline V gene. This CDR3 is 13 amino acids long. In DNA, the CDR3 is TGTGCCAGCGGGTTGGACAGCGTATATGGCTACACCTTC. Its translation is CASGLDSVYGYTF.

In this sample, this clonotype is medium-sized. V usage is TRBV5-1 and J usage is TRBJ2-5, with D tentatively TRBD1 (6 bases). This CDR3 contains 14 residues. Germline V CDR1 and CDR2: SGHRS, YFSETQ. V shed 4 bases and J shed 4 bases, with 14 bases lying between them. CDR3 amino acids: CASSREQGRETQYF. CDR3 sequence (DNA): TGCGCCAGCAGCAGGGAACAGGGCCGAGAGACCCAGTACTTC.

This clonotype was observed a handful of times. This sequence may be a read error, since a much larger clone differs from it by one base. This sequence joins TRBV5-1 and TRBJ2-3; TRBD1 matches 7 bases. This CDR3 has 16 residues. CDR1 and CDR2 (germline): SGHRS, YFSETQ. The CDR3 is CASSLAAGGGTGTQYF. CDR3 DNA sequence: TGCGCCAGCAGCTTGGCGGCAGGGGGTGGAACAGGTACGCAGTATTTT.

This clonotype has at least ten counts. The chain carries TRBV7-2 and TRBJ2-7; no clear D gene. V lost 1 base and J 2 bases, leaving 12 bases between the germline ends. CDR1 and CDR2 from the germline V gene are SGHTA and FQGNSA. CDR3 length equals 15 residues. In nucleotides, the CDR3 is TGTGCCAGCAGCTTAGACCGGGTCGTACCCTACGAGCAGTACTTC. Protein product: CASSLDRVVPYEQYF. Full variable domain (outside the CDR3, taken from reference TRBV7-2 and TRBJ2-7): GAGVSQSPSNKVTEKGKDVELRCDPISGHTALYWYRQSLGQGLEFLIYFQGNSAPDKSGLPSDRFSAERTGGSVSTLTIQRTQQEDSAVYLCASSLDRVVPYEQYFGPGTRLTVT.

A remark on this clonotype: Being one base from a much bigger clone, this may be a read error. In nucleotides, the CDR3 is TGTGCCAGCACCGGAACAGGCCCCGATTCCTACAATGAGCAGTTGTTC. It specifies CASTGTGPDSYNEQLF. The chain uses TRBV6-5 and TRBJ2-1; D might be TRBD1 (5 bases). Germline values: CDR1 MNHEY, CDR2 SVGAGI. CDR3 length: 16 residues.

The V gene is TRBV5-1, the J gene TRBJ2-7; TRBD1 is a possible D gene (5 bases). The CDR3 length is 15 residues. Germline CDR1 reads SGHRS; CDR2 reads YFSETQ. With 0 bases removed from V and 2 bases from J, the gap between germline ends came to 12 bases. CDR3 loop: CASSLGGHATYEQYF. The CDR3 nucleotides are TGCGCCAGCAGCTTGGGAGGACATGCCACCTACGAGCAGTACTTC.

A remark on this clonotype: The germline gene is not matched at one end of the junction; a read error may be the cause. The chain joins TRBV7-9 to TRBJ1-2; a weak D match, TRBD1 (5 bases). CDR1 is SEHNR and CDR2 is FQNEAQ in the germline V gene (reference sequence). CDR3 length: 12 residues. The CDR3 reads CACRGTDYGYTF. CDR3 DNA: TGTGCCTGCAGAGGGACCGATTATGGCTACACCTTC.

This clonotype appeared many times. The J gene is TRBJ2-7, the V gene TRBV28; the D gene is possibly TRBD2 (6 bases). CDR3 size: 14 residues. Germline CDR1 reads MDHEN; CDR2 reads SYDVKM. The ends were cut back, 3 bases at V and 6 bases at J, with 15 bases in the middle. The CDR3 spells CASSFQGGPREQYF. The CDR3 DNA reads TGTGCCAGCAGTTTCCAGGGAGGCCCCCGCGAGCAGTACTTC.

The genes are TRBV12-3 or TRBV12-4 and TRBJ2-1, with no clear D. V lost 5 bases and J lost 7, with 9 bases in between. The CDR3 covers 12 residues. The CDR3 region is CASSPPLNEQFF. The CDR3 nucleotides are TGTGCCAGCAGTCCACCACTTAATGAGCAGTTCTTC.

The genes are TRBV19 and TRBJ1-2; TRBD1 aligns across 7 bases. Trimming at V came to 3 bases and at J to 4 bases, leaving 5 bases not matched to a gene. CDR3 size: 14 residues. Per germline, CDR1 LNHDA and CDR2 SQIVND (reference sequence). The CDR3 reads CASSIRDRFYGYTF. In DNA form, the CDR3 reads TGTGCCAGTAGTATCCGGGACAGATTCTATGGCTACACCTTC.

The chain recombines TRBV7-9 with TRBJ1-1, with 9 bases aligning to TRBD1. Germline CDR1 is SEHNR and CDR2 is FQNEAQ (reference sequence). The CDR3 covers 17 residues. The V gene end was trimmed by 2 bases and the J gene end by 3 bases; junction bases not matched to a gene: 10. The chain's CDR3 is CASSLPSRDREDTEAFF. In DNA form, the CDR3 reads TGTGCCAGCAGCTTACCTTCCCGGGACAGGGAGGACACTGAAGCTTTCTTT.